This TCR beta chain was captured in a study of T cells after yellow fever vaccination. Looking at the study overall: Researchers used SMART-Seq v4 Ultra Low Input to prepare fractions that had low cell numbers. Broader study findings: There was a possibility that FACS-sorted repertoires contained abundant clonotypes contaminating from the bulk population.

Notes on this clonotype: The target antigen is unknown.

TCRdb re-called the 5' RACE reads with MiXCR, one entry per CDR3 protein. The table lists more than 300,000 distinct CDR3 sequences, about 11% of them singletons. The source material was CD4+ T cells sorted from PBMCs, sampled 45 days after the yellow fever booster vaccination. The TCR was taken from a man younger than 30 who received the YFV17D yellow fever vaccine.

DNA of the CDR3: TGTGCCAGCAGCTTCGAGATACGGCGTGAAGCTTTCTTT. Translation: CASSFEIRREAFF. The genes are TRBV7-2 and TRBJ1-1; D is unresolved. Trimming pared 3 bases from V and 7 bases from J, leaving 12 bases between. Germline loops: CDR1 SGHTA, CDR2 FQGNSA. The CDR3 contains 13 residues.